This T cell receptor beta chain was profiled in a study of blood T cell repertoires in COVID-19. The protocol was immunoSEQ multiplex PCR, while the TCRdb copy is restricted to in-frame clones and leaves out a portion. This sample has about 140,000 clones, with 60% to 80% found just once. There are 15 residues in the CDR3. V was clipped by 0 bases and J by 4 bases, with 10 bases between them. Germline lookup yields CDR1 SGHRS and CDR2 YFSETQ. Participants were aged about 18 to 100 years from roughly 26 US areas. The chain combines TRBV5-1 with TRBJ2-2; maybe TRBD2 (6 bases). The clonotype originates from a woman between 45 and 60 years old who had recovered from COVID-19. Sequenced: PBMCs or T cells enriched from blood (not recorded which). The CDR3 DNA reads TGCGCCAGCAGCTTGGCTAGTAGCGGCACCGGGGAGCTGTTTTTT. Its translation is CASSLASSGTGELFF.